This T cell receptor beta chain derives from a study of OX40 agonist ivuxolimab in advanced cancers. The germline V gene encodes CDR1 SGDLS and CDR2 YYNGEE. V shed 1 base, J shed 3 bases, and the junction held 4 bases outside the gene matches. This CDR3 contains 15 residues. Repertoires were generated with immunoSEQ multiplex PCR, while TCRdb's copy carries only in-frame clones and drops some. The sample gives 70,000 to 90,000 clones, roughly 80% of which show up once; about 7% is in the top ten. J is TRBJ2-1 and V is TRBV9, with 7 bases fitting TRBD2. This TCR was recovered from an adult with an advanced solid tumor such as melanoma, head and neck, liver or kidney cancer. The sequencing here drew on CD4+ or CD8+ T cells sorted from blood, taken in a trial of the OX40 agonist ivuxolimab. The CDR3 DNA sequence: TGTGCCAGCAGCGTATCGAGCGGGATCTACAATGAGCAGTTCTTC. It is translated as CASSVSSGIYNEQFF.